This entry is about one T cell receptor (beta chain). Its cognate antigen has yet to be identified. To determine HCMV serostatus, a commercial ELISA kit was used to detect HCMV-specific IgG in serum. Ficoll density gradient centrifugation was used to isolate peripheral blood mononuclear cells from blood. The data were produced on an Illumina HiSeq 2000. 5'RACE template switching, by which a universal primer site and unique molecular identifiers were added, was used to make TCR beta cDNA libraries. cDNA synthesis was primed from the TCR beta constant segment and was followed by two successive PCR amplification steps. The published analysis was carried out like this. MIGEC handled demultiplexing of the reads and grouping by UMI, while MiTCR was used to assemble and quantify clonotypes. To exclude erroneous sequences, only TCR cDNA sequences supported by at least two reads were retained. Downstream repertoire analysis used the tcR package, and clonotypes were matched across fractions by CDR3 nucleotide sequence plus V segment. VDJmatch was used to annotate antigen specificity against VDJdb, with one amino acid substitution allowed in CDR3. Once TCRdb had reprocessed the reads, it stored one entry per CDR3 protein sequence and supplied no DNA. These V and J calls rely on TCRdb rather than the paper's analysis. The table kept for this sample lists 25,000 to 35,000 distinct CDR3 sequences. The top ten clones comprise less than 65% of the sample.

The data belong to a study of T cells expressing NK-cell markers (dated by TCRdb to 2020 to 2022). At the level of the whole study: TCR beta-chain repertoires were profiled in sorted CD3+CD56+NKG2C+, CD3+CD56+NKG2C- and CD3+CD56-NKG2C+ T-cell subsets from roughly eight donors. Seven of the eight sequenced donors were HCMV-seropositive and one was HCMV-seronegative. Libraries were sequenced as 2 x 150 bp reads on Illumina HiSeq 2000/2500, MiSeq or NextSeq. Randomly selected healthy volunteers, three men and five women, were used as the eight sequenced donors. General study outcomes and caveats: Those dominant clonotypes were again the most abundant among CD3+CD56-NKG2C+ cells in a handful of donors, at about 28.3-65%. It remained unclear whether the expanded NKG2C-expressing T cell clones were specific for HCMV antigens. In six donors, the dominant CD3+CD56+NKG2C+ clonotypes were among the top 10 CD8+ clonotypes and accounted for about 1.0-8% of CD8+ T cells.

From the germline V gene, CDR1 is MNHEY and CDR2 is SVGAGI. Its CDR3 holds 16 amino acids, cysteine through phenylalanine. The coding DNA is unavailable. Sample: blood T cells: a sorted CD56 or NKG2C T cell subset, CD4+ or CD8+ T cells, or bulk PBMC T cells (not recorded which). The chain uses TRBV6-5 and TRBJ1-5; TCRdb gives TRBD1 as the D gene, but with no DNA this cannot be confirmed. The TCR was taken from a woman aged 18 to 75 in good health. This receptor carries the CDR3 CASSYPGRYSNQPQHF.